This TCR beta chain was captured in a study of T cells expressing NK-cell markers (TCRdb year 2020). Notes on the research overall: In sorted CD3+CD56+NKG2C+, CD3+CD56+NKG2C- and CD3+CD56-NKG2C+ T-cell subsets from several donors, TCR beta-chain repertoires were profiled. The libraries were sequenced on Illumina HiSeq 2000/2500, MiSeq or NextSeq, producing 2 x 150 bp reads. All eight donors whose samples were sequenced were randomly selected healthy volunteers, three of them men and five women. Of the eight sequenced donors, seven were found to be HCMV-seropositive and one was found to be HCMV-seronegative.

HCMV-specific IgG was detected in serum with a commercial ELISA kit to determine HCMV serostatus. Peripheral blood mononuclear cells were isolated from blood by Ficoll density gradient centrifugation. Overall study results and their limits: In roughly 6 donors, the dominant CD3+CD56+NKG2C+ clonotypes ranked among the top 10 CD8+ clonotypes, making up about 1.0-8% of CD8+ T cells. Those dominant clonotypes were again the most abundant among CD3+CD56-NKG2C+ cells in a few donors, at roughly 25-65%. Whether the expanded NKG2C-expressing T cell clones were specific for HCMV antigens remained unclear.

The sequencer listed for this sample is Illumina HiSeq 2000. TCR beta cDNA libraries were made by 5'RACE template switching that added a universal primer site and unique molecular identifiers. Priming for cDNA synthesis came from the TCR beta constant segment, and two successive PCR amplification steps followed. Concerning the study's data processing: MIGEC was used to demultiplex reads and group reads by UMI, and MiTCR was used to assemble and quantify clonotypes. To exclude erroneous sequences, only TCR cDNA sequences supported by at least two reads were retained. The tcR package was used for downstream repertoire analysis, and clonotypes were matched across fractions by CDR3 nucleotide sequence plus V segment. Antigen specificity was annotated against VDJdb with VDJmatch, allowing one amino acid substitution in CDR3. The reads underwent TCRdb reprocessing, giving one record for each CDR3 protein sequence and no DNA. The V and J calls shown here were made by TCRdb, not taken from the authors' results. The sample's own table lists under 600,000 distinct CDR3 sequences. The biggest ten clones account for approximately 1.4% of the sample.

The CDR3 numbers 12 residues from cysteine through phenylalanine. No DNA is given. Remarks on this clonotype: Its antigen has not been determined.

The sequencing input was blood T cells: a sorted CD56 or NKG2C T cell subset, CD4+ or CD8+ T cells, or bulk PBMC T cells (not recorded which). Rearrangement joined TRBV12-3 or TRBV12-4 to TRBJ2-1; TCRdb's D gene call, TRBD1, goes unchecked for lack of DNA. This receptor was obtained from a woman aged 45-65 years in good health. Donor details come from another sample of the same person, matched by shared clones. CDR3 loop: CASREGVDEQFF.